Shown below are 4 T cell receptor beta chains from a single sample sequenced in a study of shared clonotypes between healthy human individuals. Assay used: immunoSEQ multiplex PCR; TCRdb lists only in-frame clones, some missing. The sample lists 2.3 million or so clones, approximately 95% occurring once. Material: naive CD4+ T cells from PBMCs. As to subset: CD45RA+ positively selected. The receptors derive from a man younger than 30 in good health. Some clones in this sample may be carry-over from other donors' samples.

This clone is a singleton in its sample. The chain combines TRBV2 with TRBJ2-1; D gene unclear. The germline V gene encodes CDR1 SNHLY and CDR2 FYNNEI. The CDR3 sequence is 15 residues long. Trimming stripped 1 base from V and 6 bases from J, with 13 bases between. The CDR3 sequence: CASSEGFVRANEQFF. Here the CDR3 DNA reads TGTGCCAGCAGTGAAGGGTTCGTCCGGGCCAATGAGCAGTTCTTC.

The chain couples TRBV18 to TRBJ2-3; 8 bases agree with TRBD1. Germline V gene sequence: CDR1 KGHSH, CDR2 LQKENI. The trim removed 3 bases at V and 4 bases at J, leaving 6 bases unmatched. The CDR3 runs 15 residues. CDR3 bases: TGTGCCAGCTCACCCGAAACAGGGGGACCAGATACGCAGTATTTT. Translation gives CASSPETGGPDTQYF.

The chain combines TRBV19 with TRBJ1-4, with D hard to call. This CDR3 has 15 residues. Germline V gene data show CDR1 as LNHDA and CDR2 as SQIVND (reference sequence). Trimming left V 5 bases short and J 0 bases short, with 10 bases between. This CDR3 is CASSADRATNEKLFF. The DNA for the CDR3 is TGTGCCAGTAGTGCGGACCGCGCAACTAATGAAAAACTGTTTTTT.

The chain joins TRBV28 to TRBJ1-1, with 7 bases matching TRBD1. The CDR3 length is 15 residues. J was trimmed by 6 bases and V by 1 base; bases with no gene match: 8. Germline lookup yields CDR1 MDHEN and CDR2 SYDVKM. The DNA for the CDR3 is TGTGCCAGCAGTTTATCAGGGGGGCTGGTGTCTGAAGCTTTCTTT. As protein: CASSLSGGLVSEAFF.